The 3 T cell receptor beta chains in this list originate from one sample, sequenced in a study of blood T cell repertoires in COVID-19. Profiling relied on immunoSEQ multiplex PCR, and the TCRdb table lists in-frame clones only, not all of them. Among some 88,000 clones listed, more than 75% were seen once. Material for sequencing was peripheral blood. The receptors shown here come from a woman aged 70-85 years with acute or convalescent COVID-19.

Only one count was recorded for this clone. The CDR3 loop reads CASSWTGEETQYF. The CDR3 nucleotides read TGCGCCAGCAGCTGGACAGGGGAAGAGACCCAGTACTTC. The chain recombines TRBV5-1 with TRBJ2-5; 9 bases are shared with TRBD1. With V trimmed by 3 bases and J by 3 bases, 0 bases remained unmatched. This CDR3 has 13 residues. Germline CDR1 SGHRS, CDR2 YFSETQ.

The gene calls are TRBV6-5 and TRBJ1-2; 12 bases match TRBD1. V shed 8 bases and J 5 bases; nucleotides not matched to a gene: 6. CDR1 and CDR2 (germline): MNHEY, SVGAGI. The CDR3 loop spans 14 amino acids. CDR3 loop: CASSGQGAPYGYTF. The CDR3 DNA reads as TGTGCCAGCTCGGGACAGGGGGCCCCATATGGCTACACCTTC.

This clone was counted a few times. The gene calls are TRBV12-5 and TRBJ1-1; D unclear. There are 14 residues in the CDR3. Germline loops: CDR1 LGHNT, CDR2 FRNRAP. The V end was cut by 3 bases, the J end by 1 base, with 9 bases between. CDR3 nucleotide sequence: TGTGCTAGTGGTTTACGTGAGGAGAACACTGAAGCTTTCTTT. Encoded protein: CASGLREENTEAFF.